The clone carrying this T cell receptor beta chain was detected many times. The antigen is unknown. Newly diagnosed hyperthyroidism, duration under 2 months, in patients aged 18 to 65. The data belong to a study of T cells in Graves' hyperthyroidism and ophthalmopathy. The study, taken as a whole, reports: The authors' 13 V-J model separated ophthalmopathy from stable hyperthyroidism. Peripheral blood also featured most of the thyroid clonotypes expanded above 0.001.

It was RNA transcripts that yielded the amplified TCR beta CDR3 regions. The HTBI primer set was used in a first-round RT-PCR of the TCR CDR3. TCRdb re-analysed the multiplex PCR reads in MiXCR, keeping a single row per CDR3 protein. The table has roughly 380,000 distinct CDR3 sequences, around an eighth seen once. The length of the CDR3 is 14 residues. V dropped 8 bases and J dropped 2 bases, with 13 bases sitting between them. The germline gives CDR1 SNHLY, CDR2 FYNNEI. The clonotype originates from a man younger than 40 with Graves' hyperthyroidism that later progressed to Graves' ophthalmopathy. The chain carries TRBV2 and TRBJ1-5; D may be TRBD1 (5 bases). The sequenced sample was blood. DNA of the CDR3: TGTGCCAGCCGAGGGGTATTCGGCAATCAGCCCCAGCATTTT. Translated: CASRGVFGNQPQHF.